Detailed here is one T cell receptor (beta chain). This entry comes from a study of blood T cell repertoires in COVID-19. Study as a whole: T cells, B-cell-depleted T cells, or PBMCs supplied cDNA or gDNA.

Germline V CDR1 and CDR2: KGHSH, LQKENI. The CDR3 has 15 residues. V was clipped by 5 bases and J by 5 bases, with 13 bases between them. Cohorts were assigned according to the clinical history that participants reported. Authors' processing steps: Scientists estimated how many nucleated cells there were by amplifying reference gene primers. Libraries were prepared by immunoSEQ multiplex PCR; TCRdb keeps only in-frame clonotypes and omits some of them. V and J calls and clone size come straight from that table; D and trimming were deduced from the DNA. The table lists a few hundred thousand clones, 85% to 90% of them singletons.

This sequence was found in a young man who had recovered from COVID-19. The chain links TRBV18 to TRBJ1-6, with a weak D call TRBD1 (5 bases). Source material: PBMCs or T cells enriched from blood (not recorded which). This CDR3 reads CASSVTGQDNSPLHF. CDR3 nucleotide sequence: TGTGCCAGCTCAGTAACAGGACAAGATAATTCACCCCTCCACTTT.